This T cell receptor (beta chain) was identified during a study of blood T cell repertoires in COVID-19. V was clipped by 4 bases and J by 6 bases, with 15 bases between them. Germline CDR1 and CDR2: SQVTM and ANQGSEA. The CDR3 loop spans 13 amino acids. Only in-frame clones appear in the TCRdb table, and some are missing; sequencing was by immunoSEQ multiplex PCR. Among nearly 110,000 clones listed, about three quarters were seen once. The sequenced sample was peripheral blood. This TCR was sampled from a man in his 70s with acute or convalescent COVID-19. This chain uses TRBV29-1 with TRBJ1-1, with D unclear. The CDR3 sequence: CSVGGNPRPEAFF. CDR3 sequence (DNA): TGCAGCGTTGGAGGAAATCCACGGCCTGAAGCTTTCTTT.